The count of the clone carrying this T cell receptor beta chain is one. Its antigen is currently unknown. Additional DNA sequences in this sample encode the identical CDR3. The data were produced by immunoSEQ multiplex PCR, yet TCRdb's version contains in-frame clones alone and is incomplete. Altogether 120,000 or so clones are present, approximately 87% being singletons, with the ten largest covering approximately 1.4%. The data originate from a study of cytomegalovirus exposure and HLA in healthy donors. Study context: The 120 or so validation repertoires used a platform that matched the one used for the 600 to 700 first-cohort repertoires, as a later analysis reported.

Study-wide results and limits: Most observed TCR sequences were rare, whereas some public TCRs were detected in many donors. It was confirmed in vitro that a few of the CMV-associated chains were specific for CMV antigens.

The germline gives CDR1 MNHEY, CDR2 SVGAGI. The trim removed 6 bases at V and 2 bases at J, leaving 4 bases unmatched. The CDR3 runs 14 residues. The rearrangement links TRBV6-5 to TRBJ1-5; 7 bases agree with TRBD1. The receptor's source is a woman under 40 in good health and CMV-seropositive. Source material: PBMCs. The CDR3 reads CASRPTGGNQPQHF. The CDR3 DNA reads TGTGCCAGCAGACCCACAGGGGGCAATCAGCCCCAGCATTTT.